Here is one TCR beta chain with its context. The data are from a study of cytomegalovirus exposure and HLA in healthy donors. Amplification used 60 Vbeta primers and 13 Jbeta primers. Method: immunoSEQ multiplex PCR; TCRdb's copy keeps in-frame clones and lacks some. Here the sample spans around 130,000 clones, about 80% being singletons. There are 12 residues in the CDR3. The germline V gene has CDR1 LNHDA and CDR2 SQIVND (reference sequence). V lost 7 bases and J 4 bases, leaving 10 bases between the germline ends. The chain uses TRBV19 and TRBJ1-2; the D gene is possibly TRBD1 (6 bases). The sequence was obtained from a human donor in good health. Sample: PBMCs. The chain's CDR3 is CASKGDGYGYTF. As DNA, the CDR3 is TGTGCCAGTAAGGGGGATGGCTATGGCTACACCTTC.